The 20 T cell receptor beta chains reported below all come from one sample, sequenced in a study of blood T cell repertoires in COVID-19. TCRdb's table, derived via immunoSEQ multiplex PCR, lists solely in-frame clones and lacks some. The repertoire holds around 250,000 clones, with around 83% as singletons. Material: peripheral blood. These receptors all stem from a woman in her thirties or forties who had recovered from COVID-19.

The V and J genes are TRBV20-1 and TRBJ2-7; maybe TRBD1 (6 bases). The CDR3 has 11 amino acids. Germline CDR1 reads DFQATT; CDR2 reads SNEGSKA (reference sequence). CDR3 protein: CSILRGNEQYF. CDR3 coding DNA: TGCAGCATACTAAGGGGGAACGAGCAGTACTTC.

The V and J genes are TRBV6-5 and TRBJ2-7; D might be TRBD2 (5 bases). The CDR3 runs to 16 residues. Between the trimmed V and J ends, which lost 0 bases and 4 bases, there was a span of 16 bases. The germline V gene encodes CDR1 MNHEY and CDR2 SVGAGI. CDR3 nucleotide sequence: TGTGCCAGCAGTTACTCGGATTCGGGGTGGCTTTACGAGCAGTACTTC. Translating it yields CASSYSDSGWLYEQYF.

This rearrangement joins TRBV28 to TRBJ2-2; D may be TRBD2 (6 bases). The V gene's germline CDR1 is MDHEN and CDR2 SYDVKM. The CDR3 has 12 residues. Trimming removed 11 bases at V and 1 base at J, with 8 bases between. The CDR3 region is CAGRGNTGELFF. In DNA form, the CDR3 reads TGTGCCGGGCGGGGGAACACCGGGGAGCTGTTTTTT. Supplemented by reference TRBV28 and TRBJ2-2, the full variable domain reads DVKVTQSSRYLVKRTGEKVFLECVQDMDHENMFWYRQDPGLGLRLIYFSYDVKMKEKGDIPEGYSVSREKKERFSLILESASTNQTSMYLCAGRGNTGELFFGEGSRLTVL.

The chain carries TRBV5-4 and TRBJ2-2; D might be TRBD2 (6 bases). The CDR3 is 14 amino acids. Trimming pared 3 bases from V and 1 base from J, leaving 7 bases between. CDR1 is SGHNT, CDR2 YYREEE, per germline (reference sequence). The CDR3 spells CASSSGRNTGELFF. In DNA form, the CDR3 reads TGTGCCAGCAGCTCCGGGAGGAACACCGGGGAGCTGTTTTTT.

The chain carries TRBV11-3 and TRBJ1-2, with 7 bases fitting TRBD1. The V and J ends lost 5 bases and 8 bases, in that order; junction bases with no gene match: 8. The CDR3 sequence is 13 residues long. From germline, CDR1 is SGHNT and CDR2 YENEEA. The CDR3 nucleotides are TGTGCCAGCAGCCGGGACAGAGGTGTCGGCTACACCTTC. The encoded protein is CASSRDRGVGYTF.

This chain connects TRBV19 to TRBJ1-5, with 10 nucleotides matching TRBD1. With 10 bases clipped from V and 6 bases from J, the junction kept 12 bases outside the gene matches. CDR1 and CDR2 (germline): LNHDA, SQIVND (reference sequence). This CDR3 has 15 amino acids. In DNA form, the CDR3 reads TGTGCCACCGCACCAGACAGGGGGCGAGGTCAGCCCCAGCATTTT. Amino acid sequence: CATAPDRGRGQPQHF.

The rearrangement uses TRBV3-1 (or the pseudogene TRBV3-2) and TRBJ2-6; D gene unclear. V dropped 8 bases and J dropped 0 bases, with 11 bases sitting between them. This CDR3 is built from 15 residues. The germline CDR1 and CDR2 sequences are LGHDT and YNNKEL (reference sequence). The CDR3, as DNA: TGTGCCAGCTTAAACAGCTACTCTGGGGCCAACGTCCTGACTTTC. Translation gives CASLNSYSGANVLTF.

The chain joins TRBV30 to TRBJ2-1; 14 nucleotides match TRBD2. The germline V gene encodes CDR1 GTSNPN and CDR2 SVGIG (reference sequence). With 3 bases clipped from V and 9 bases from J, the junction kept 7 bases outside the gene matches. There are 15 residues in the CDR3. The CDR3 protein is CAWRGGTSGGGEQFF. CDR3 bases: TGTGCCTGGAGGGGAGGGACTAGCGGGGGAGGTGAGCAGTTCTTC.

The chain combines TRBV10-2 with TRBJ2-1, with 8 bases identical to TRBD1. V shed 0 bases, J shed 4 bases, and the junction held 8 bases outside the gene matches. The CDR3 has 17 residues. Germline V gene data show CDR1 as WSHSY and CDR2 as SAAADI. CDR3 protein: CASSESYRQGKYNEQFF. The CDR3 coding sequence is TGCGCCAGCAGTGAGTCCTACCGACAGGGGAAATACAATGAGCAGTTCTTC.

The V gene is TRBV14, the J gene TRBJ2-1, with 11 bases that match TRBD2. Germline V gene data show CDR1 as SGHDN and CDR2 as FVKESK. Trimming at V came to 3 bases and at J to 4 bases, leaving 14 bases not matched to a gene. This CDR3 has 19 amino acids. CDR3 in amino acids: CASSQRRHPGLAVYNEQFF. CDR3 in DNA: TGTGCCAGCAGCCAGCGAAGGCACCCGGGACTAGCGGTGTACAATGAGCAGTTCTTC.

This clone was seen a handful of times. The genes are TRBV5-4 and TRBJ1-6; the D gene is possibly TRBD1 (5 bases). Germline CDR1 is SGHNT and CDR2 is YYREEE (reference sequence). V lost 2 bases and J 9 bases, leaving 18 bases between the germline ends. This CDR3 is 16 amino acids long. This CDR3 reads CASSFGGLDMPSPLHF. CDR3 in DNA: TGTGCCAGCAGCTTTGGCGGCCTGGACATGCCTTCACCCCTCCACTTT.

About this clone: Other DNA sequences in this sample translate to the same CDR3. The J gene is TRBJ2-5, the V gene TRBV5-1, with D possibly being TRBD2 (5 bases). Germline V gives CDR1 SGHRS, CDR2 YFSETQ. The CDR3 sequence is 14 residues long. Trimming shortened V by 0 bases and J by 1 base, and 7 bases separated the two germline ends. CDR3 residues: CASSLGGSQETQYF. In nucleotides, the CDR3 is TGCGCCAGCAGCTTGGGAGGGAGCCAAGAGACCCAGTACTTC.

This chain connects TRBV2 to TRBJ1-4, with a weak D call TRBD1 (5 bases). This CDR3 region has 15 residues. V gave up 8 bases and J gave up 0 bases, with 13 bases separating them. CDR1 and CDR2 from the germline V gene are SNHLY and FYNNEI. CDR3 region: CASGGTSTTNEKLFF. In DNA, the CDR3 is TGTGCCAGCGGAGGGACCTCTACAACTAATGAAAAACTGTTTTTT.

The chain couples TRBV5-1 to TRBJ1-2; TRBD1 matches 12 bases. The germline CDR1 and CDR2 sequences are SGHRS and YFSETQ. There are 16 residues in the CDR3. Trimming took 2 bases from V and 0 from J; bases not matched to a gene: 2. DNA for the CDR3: TGCGCCAGCAGCTTCGGGACAGGGGGCACTAACTATGGCTACACCTTC. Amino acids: CASSFGTGGTNYGYTF.

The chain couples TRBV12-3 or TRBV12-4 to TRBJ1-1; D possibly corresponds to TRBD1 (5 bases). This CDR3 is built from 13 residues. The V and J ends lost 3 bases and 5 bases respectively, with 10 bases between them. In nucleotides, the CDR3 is TGTGCCAGCAGTTTTGGTGGGGGGACTGAAGCTTTCTTT. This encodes CASSFGGGTEAFF.

Written as DNA, the CDR3 is TGTGCCAGCGAGCAGGGTCCTCGGGAGACCCAGTACTTC. Encoded protein: CASEQGPRETQYF. The V call is TRBV2, the J call TRBJ2-5; possibly TRBD1 for D (5 bases). Germline V CDR1 and CDR2: SNHLY, FYNNEI. V lost 8 bases, J lost 5 bases, and 15 bases lay in between. This CDR3 is built from 13 residues.

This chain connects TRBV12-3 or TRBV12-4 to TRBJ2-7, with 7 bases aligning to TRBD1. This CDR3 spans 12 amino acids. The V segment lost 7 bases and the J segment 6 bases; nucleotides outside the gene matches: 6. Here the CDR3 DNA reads TGTGCCAGCACCTCGGGACAGAGCGAGCAGTACTTC. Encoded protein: CASTSGQSEQYF.

The CDR3 DNA reads as TGTGCCATGGGAGTTAAATTTAACTATGGCTACACCTTC. Translating gives CAMGVKFNYGYTF. The rearrangement links TRBV10-3 to TRBJ1-2; D is unresolved. Looked up from germline, CDR1 is ENHRY and CDR2 is SYGVKD. There are 13 residues in the CDR3. Trimming left V 9 bases short and J 1 base short, with 12 bases between.

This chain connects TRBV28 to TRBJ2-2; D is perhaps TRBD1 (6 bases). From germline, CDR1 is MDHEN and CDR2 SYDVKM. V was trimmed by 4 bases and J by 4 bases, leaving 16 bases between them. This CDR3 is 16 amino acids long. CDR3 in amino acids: CASSSPTGMSTGELFF. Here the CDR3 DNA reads TGTGCCAGCAGTTCACCCACAGGGATGAGCACCGGGGAGCTGTTTTTT.

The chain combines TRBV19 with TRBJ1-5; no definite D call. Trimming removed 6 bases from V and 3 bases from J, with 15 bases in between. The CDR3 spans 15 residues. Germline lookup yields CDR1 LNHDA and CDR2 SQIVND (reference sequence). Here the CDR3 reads CASSMLAVINQPQHF. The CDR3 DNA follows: TGTGCCAGTAGCATGTTGGCCGTTATCAATCAGCCCCAGCATTTT.